This TCR beta chain was sequenced for a study of PD-L1 blockade in urothelial cancer. On the study more broadly: Male sex and bladder-origin urothelial cancer characterized about 85% of the 29 patients.

Described time point: pretreatment peripheral blood. Germline V gives CDR1 LNHNV, CDR2 YYDKDF (reference sequence). V was trimmed by 2 bases and J by 7 bases, leaving 17 bases between them. The CDR3 runs to 16 residues. The data were produced by immunoSEQ multiplex PCR, yet TCRdb's version contains in-frame clones alone and is incomplete. The repertoire consists of 50,000 to 65,000 clones, with about 76% occurring once and the leading ten covering 3.2%. The receptor was derived from a man between 70 and 80 years old with urothelial cancer. The J gene is TRBJ1-4, the V gene TRBV15, with a tentative D call TRBD1 (6 bases). Sample: PBMCs, taken around atezolizumab (anti-PD-L1) treatment. The CDR3 DNA reads as TGTGCCACCAGCAGAAACCCGGGACGAGGGGGTGAAAAACTGTTTTTT. It specifies CATSRNPGRGGEKLFF.